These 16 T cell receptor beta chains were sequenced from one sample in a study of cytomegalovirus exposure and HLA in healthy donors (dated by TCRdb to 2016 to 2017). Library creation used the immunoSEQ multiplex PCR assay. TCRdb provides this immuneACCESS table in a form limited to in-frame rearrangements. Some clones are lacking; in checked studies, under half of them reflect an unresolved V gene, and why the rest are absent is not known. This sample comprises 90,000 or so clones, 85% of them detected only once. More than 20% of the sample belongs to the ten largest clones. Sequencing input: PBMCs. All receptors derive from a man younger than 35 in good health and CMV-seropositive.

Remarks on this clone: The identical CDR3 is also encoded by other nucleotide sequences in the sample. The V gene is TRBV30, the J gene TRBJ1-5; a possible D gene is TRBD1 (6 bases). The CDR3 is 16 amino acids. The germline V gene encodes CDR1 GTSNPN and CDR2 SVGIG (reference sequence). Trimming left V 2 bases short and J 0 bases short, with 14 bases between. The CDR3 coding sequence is TGTGCCTGGAGTCCGAGCAGGGGCTATAGCAATCAGCCCCAGCATTTT. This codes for CAWSPSRGYSNQPQHF.

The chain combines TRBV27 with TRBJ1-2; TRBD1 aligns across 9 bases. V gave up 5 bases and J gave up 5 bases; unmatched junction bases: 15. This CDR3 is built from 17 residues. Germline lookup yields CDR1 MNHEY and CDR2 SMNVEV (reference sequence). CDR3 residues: CASSTISPTGGRYGYTF. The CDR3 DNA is TGTGCCAGCAGTACGATATCCCCGACAGGGGGTCGGTATGGCTACACCTTC.

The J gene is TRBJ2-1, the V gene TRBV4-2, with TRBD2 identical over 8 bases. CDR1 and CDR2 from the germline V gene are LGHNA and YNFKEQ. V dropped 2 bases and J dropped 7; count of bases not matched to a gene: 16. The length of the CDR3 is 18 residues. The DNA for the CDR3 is TGTGCCAGCAGCCAAATCCCACCCGCCATGACTAGCGATAATGAGCAGTTCTTC. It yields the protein CASSQIPPAMTSDNEQFF.

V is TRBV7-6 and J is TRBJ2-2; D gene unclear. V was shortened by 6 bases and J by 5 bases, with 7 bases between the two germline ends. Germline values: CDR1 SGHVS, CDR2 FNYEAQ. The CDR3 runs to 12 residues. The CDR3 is CASSSETGELFF. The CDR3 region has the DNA TGTGCCAGCAGTTCGGAGACCGGGGAGCTGTTTTTT. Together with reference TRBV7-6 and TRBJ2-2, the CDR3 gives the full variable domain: GAGVSQSPRYKVTKRGQDVALRCDPISGHVSLYWYRQALGQGPEFLTYFNYEAQQDKSGLPNDRFSAERPEGSISTLTIQRTEQRDSAMYRCASSSETGELFFGEGSRLTVL.

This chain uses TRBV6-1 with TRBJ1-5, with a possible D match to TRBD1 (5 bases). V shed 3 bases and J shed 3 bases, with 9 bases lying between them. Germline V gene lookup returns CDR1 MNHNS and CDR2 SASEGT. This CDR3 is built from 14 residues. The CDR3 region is CASSEGQSNQPQHF. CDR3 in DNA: TGTGCCAGCAGTGAGGGGCAGTCCAATCAGCCCCAGCATTTT.

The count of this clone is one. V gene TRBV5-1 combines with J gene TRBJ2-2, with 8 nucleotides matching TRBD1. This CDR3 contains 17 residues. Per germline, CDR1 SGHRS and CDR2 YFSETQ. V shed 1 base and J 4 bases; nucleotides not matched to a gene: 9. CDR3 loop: CASSLLADREITGELFF. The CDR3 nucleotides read TGCGCCAGCAGCTTGTTGGCGGACAGGGAGATCACCGGGGAGCTGTTTTTT. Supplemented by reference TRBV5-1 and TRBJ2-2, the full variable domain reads KAGVTQTPRYLIKTRGQQVTLSCSPISGHRSVSWYQQTPGQGLQFLFEYFSETQRNKGNFPGRFSGRQFSNSRSEMNVSTLELGDSALYLCASSLLADREITGELFFGEGSRLTVL.

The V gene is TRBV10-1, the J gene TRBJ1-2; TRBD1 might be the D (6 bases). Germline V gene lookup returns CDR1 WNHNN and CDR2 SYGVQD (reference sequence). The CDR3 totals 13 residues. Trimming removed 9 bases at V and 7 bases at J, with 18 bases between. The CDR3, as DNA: TGCGCCAGGCCGAACCAGGGGATGGGTGGCTACACCTTC. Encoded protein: CARPNQGMGGYTF.

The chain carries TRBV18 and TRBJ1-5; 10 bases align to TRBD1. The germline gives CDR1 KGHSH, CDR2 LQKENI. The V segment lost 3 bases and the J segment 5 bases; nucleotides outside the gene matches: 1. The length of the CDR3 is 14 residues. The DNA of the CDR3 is TGTGCCAGCTCACCCGGACAGGGGGATCAGCCCCAGCATTTT. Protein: CASSPGQGDQPQHF.

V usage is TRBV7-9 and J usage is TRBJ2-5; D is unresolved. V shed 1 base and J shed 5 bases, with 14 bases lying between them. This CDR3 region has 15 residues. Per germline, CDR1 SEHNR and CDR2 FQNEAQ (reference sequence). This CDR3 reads CASSLGQPGRETQYF. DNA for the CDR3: TGTGCCAGCAGCTTAGGCCAACCCGGCAGGGAGACCCAGTACTTC.

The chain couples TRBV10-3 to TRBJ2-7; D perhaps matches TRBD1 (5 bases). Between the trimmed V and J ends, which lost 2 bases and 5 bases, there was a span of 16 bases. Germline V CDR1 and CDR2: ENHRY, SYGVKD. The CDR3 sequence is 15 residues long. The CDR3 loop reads CAISEPSLGVNEQYF. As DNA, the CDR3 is TGTGCCATCAGTGAGCCGTCCTTAGGGGTGAACGAGCAGTACTTC.

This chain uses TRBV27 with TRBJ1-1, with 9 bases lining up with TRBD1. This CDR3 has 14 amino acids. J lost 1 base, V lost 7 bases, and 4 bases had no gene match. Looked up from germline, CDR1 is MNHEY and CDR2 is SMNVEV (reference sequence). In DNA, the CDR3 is TGTGCCAGCAAGAGGGACAGGGAGAACACTGAAGCTTTCTTT. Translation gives CASKRDRENTEAFF.

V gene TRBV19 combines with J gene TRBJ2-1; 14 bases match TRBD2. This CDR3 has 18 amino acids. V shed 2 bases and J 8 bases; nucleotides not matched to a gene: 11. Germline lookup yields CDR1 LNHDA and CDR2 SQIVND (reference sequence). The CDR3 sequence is CASSISGTSGRSGDEQFF. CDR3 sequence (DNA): TGTGCCAGTAGTATATCAGGGACTAGCGGGAGATCGGGGGATGAGCAGTTCTTC.

In DNA form, the CDR3 reads TGCGCCAGCAGCCAAACACAATTGGCTAGAGATACGCAGTATTTT. Translating gives CASSQTQLARDTQYF. The V and J genes are TRBV4-1 and TRBJ2-3, with unresolved D. From germline, CDR1 is MGHRA and CDR2 YSYEKL. The CDR3 has 15 amino acids. With 2 bases removed from V and 5 bases from J, the gap between germline ends came to 14 bases.

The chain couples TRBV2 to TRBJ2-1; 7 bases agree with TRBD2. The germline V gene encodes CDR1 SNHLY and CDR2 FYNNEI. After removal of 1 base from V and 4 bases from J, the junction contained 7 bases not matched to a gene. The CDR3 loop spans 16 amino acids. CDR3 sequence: CASSEEGLAAYNEQFF. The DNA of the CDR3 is TGTGCCAGCAGTGAAGAGGGGCTAGCGGCTTACAATGAGCAGTTCTTC.

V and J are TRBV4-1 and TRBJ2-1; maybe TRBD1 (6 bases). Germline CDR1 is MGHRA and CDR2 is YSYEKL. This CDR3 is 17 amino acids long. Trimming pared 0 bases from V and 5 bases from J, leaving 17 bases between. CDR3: CASSQERRRGYHNEQFF. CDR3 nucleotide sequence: TGCGCCAGCAGCCAAGAAAGGCGTAGGGGGTACCACAATGAGCAGTTCTTC.

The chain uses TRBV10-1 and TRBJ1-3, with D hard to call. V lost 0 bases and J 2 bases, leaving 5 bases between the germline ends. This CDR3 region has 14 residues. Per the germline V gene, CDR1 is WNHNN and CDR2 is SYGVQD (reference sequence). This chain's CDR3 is CASSESGPGNTIYF. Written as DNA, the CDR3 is TGCGCCAGCAGTGAGTCGGGCCCTGGAAACACCATATATTTT.